Listed here are 3 T cell receptor beta chains from one sample, sequenced in a study of beta chain features in type 1 diabetes. The entirety of the isolated RNA underwent reverse transcription, so expressed TCRB transcripts were sequenced. The method was immunoSEQ multiplex PCR; TCRdb's version includes in-frame clones alone and lacks a portion of them. The sample records some 160,000 clones, about 10% being singletons. Study-level points and caveats: Type 1 diabetes patients had moderately but significantly shorter TCRB CDR3s in all four CD4+ subsets.

Their cognate antigens are unknown. Sequenced input: central memory CD4+ T cells from blood. The receptors were sampled from a young woman with type 1 diabetes.

This clone was seen a few times. The rearrangement uses TRBV29-1 and TRBJ2-6; maybe TRBD1 (6 bases). The CDR3 is 14 residues long. Germline-derived CDR1 and CDR2 are SQVTM and ANQGSEA. Trimming pared 6 bases from V and 0 bases from J, leaving 9 bases between. This CDR3 is CSVGQASGANVLTF. The CDR3 DNA sequence: TGCAGCGTGGGACAAGCCTCTGGGGCCAACGTCCTGACTTTC.

This clone has just a few counts. The chain has TRBV19 and TRBJ2-1, with a possible D match to TRBD2 (6 bases). V lost 4 bases and J lost 1, with 11 bases in between. Per the germline V gene, CDR1 is LNHDA and CDR2 is SQIVND (reference sequence). This CDR3 comprises 15 residues. The CDR3: CASSSGRWSYNEQFF. The CDR3 DNA follows: TGTGCCAGTAGTAGTGGGAGGTGGTCCTACAATGAGCAGTTCTTC.

This clone was seen many times. The rearrangement joins TRBV28 to TRBJ1-5; maybe TRBD1 (5 bases). Germline V CDR1 and CDR2: MDHEN, SYDVKM. The CDR3 is 17 amino acids. Trimming pared 3 bases from V and 2 bases from J, leaving 17 bases between. The CDR3: CASSFGDFGGGNQPQHF. The CDR3 nucleotides are TGTGCCAGCAGTTTCGGGGACTTCGGAGGGGGCAATCAGCCCCAGCATTTT.